A single sample is the source of the 7 T cell receptor beta chains below, sequenced in a study of T cells after yellow fever vaccination. MiXCR, applied by TCRdb to the 5' RACE reads, yields one record per CDR3 protein. The sample consists of a few hundred thousand distinct CDR3 sequences, approximately 10% of them appearing once. The sequencing used PBMCs, collected on the day of the first yellow fever vaccination. These receptors all stem from a man aged 18 to 29 who received the YFV17D yellow fever vaccine.

The V and J genes are TRBV7-8 and TRBJ2-1; 8 bases align to TRBD2. Per germline, CDR1 SGHVS and CDR2 FQNEAQ. The CDR3 is made up of 14 amino acids. Unmatched junction bases numbered 4, after V lost 7 bases and J lost 2 bases. The chain's CDR3 is CASTRGGAYNEQFF. The CDR3 nucleotides read TGTGCCAGCACCCGGGGGGGCGCCTACAATGAGCAGTTCTTC.

Only a few counts were recorded for this clonotype. V gene TRBV21-1 combines with J gene TRBJ1-6. TRBV21-1 is tagged as a pseudogene. This CDR3 has 15 amino acids. CDR3 sequence (DNA): TGTGCCAGCAGCAAACCTGGTCCGGGAGGTTCACCCCTCCACTTT. It yields the protein CASSKPGPGGSPLHF.

The chain couples TRBV4-1 to TRBJ2-5; 8 bases are a match to TRBD2. The CDR3 extends over 19 amino acids. Per the germline V gene, CDR1 is MGHRA and CDR2 is YSYEKL. V lost 3 bases and J lost 7; bases outside the gene matches: 22. The CDR3 is CASSHGLRVAGPFSGTQYF. The DNA of the CDR3 is TGCGCCAGCAGCCACGGTCTCAGAGTAGCGGGGCCATTTTCGGGGACCCAGTACTTC.

This clonotype was detected a few times. V gene TRBV20-1 combines with J gene TRBJ2-5; 8 bases align to TRBD1. With V trimmed by 5 bases and J by 5 bases, 4 bases remained unmatched. The CDR3 spans 12 residues. Germline CDR1 and CDR2: DFQATT and SNEGSKA (reference sequence). In DNA form, the CDR3 reads TGCAGTGCTCCGGGACAGGTGGAGACCCAGTACTTC. It yields the protein CSAPGQVETQYF.

The chain joins TRBV6-2 or TRBV6-3 to TRBJ1-1; D is uncertain. The CDR3 extends over 16 amino acids. Germline CDR1 reads MNHEY; CDR2 reads SVGEGT. V lost 8 bases and J lost 8, with 27 bases in between. DNA of the CDR3: TGTGCCAGCGGCACCTACGGGTCCCACCCTGTTCGGGAAGCTTTCTTT. This sequence encodes CASGTYGSHPVREAFF.

Concerning this clonotype: Its ends do not fully match the called genes, so a read error is possible. The chain employs TRBV24-1 and TRBJ2-1; 8 bases map to TRBD2. Germline values: CDR1 KGHDR, CDR2 SFDVKD. CDR3 length: 21 residues. DNA of the CDR3: TGTGGCACCAGTGGGCCCGCGGGCGGGGGGATATTGAATCGGTCCTACAATGAGCAGTTCTTC. It is translated as CGTSGPAGGGILNRSYNEQFF.

This clonotype occurred a few times. This rearrangement joins TRBV7-9 to TRBJ2-3; 8 positions match TRBD2. V lost 5 bases to trimming and J lost 7 bases; unmatched junction nucleotides: 17. The CDR3 is 17 amino acids. CDR1 and CDR2 (germline): SEHNR, FQNEAQ (reference sequence). CDR3 sequence: CASSAATGGGPLYTQYF. CDR3 DNA: TGTGCCAGCAGCGCAGCCACCGGGGGGGGGCCCCTTTATACGCAGTATTTT.